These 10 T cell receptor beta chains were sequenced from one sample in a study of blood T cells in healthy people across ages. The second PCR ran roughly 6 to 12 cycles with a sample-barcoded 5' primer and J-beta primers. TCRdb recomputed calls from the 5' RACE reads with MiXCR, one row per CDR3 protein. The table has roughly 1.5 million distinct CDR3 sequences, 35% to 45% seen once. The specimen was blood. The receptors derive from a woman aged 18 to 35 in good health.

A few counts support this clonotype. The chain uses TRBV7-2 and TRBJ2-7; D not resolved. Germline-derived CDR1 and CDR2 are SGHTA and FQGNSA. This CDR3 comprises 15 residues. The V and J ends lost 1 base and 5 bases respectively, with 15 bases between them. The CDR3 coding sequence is TGTGCCAGCAGCTTAGGGACGACAACAAAAAACGAGCAGTACTTC. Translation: CASSLGTTTKNEQYF.

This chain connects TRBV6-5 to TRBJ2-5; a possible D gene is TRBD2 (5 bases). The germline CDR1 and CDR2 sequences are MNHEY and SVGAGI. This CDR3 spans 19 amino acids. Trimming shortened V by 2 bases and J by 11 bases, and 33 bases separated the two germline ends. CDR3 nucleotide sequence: TGTGCCAGCAGTTACCGACCGCCCGGGGATCTCCCCCCCCTGGATGAGCAGTACTTC. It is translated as CASSYRPPGDLPPLDEQYF.

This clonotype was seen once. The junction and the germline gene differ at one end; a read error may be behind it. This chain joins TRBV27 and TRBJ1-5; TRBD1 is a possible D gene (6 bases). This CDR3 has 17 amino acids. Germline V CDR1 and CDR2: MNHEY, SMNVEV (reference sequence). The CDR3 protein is CASSLSMGARSSQPQHF. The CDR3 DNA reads TGTGCCAGCAGTTTATCCATGGGGGCGCGGAGCAGTCAGCCCCAGCATTTT.

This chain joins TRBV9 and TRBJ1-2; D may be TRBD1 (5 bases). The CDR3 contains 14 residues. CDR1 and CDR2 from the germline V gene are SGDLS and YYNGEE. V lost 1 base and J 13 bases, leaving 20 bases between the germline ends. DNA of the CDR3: TGTGCCAGCAGCGTATTGGGGCAGGGAGAGGTGGCCACCTTC. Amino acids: CASSVLGQGEVATF.

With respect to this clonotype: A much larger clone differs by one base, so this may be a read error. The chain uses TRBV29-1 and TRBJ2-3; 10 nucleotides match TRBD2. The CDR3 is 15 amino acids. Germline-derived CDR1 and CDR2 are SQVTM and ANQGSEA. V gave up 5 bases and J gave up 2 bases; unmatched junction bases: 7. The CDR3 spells CSVREREGSTDTQYF. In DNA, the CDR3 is TGCAGCGTTAGGGAGCGGGAGGGGTCCACAGATACGCAGTATTTT.

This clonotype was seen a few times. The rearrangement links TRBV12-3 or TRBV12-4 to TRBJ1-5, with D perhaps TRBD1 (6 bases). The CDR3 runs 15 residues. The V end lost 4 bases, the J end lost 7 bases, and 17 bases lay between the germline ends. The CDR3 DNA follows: TGTGCCAGCAGTTCTTGGACAGACCAAGGCCAGCCCCAGCATTTT. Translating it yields CASSSWTDQGQPQHF.

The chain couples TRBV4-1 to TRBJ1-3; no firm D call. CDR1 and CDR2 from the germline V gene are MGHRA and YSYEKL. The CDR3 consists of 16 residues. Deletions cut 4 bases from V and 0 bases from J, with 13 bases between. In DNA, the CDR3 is TGCGCCAGCAGCCCTCTGGTAACCAGCTCTGGAAACACCATATATTTT. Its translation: CASSPLVTSSGNTIYF.

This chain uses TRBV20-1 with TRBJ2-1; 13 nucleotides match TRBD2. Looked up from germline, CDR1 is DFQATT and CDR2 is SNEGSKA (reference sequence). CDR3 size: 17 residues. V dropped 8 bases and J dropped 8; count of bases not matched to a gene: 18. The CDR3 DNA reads TGCAGTACCAAAGGAATTTTTACTAGCGGGGGGGCGTATGAGCAGTTCTTC. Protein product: CSTKGIFTSGGAYEQFF.

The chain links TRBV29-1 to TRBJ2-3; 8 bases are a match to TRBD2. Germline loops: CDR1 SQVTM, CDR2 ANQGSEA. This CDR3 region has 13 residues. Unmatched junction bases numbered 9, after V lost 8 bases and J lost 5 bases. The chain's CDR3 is CSPKGLAGDTQYF. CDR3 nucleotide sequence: TGCAGCCCGAAGGGGCTAGCGGGAGATACGCAGTATTTT.

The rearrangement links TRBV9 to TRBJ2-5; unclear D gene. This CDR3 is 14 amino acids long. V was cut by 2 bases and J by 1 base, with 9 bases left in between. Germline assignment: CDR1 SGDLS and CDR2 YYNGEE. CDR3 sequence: CASSVKSGQETQYF. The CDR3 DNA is TGTGCCAGCAGCGTTAAGTCGGGCCAAGAGACCCAGTACTTC.